This record concerns one TCR beta chain sequence. Its matching antigen is unknown. Given a much more abundant clone one base away, this may be a read error. The source of the sample is a study of CD8+CD57+ T cells in acquired aplastic anemia. Study overall: Mean DNA quantity obtained from sorted CD4+ and CD8+ cells was 2.5 to 4 ug.

The study, taken as a whole, reports: Researchers report that around 30 CD8+ CDR3 sequences appeared in both patients and controls.

Patients picked for sequencing had shown CD8+CD57+ cell expansion detected by flow cytometry. At blood sampling, none of the patients had yet received therapy. TCR beta VDJ and CDR3 profiling used genomic DNA as template. TCRdb reprocessed the reads with MiXCR, giving one entry per CDR3 protein. Among roughly 160,000 distinct CDR3 sequences listed, around half were seen once. CDR1 is SGHVS and CDR2 is FNYEAQ in the germline V gene. The CDR3 extends over 13 amino acids. V was cut by 7 bases and J by 4 bases, with 13 bases left in between. The chain employs TRBV7-6 and TRBJ1-2; maybe TRBD1 (6 bases). This receptor was taken from a human donor with aplastic anemia. The sequencing input was sorted CD4+, CD8+, or CD8+CD57+ T cells (not recorded which) from PBMCs. The CDR3 protein is CASNTTGGYGYTF. CDR3 coding DNA: TGTGCCAGCAATACGACAGGCGGCTATGGCTACACCTTC.